These 2 T cell receptor beta chains originate from one sample sequenced in a study of blood T cells in healthy people across ages. Primers used in a second PCR of roughly 6 to 12 cycles were a sample-barcoded 5' primer and a J-beta primer mix. TCRdb reanalysed the 5' RACE reads using MiXCR and keeps one entry per CDR3 protein. The profile covers hundreds of thousands of distinct CDR3 sequences, with about 52% appearing a single time and under 35% taken by the ten largest. Sequencing was performed on blood. These receptors all come from a woman aged 55-70 years in good health.

Comment on this clonotype: The germline gene is not matched at one end of the junction; a read error may be the cause. DNA of the CDR3: TGCACCAGCAGCTCCCAAATTCTATCCAATGAGCAGTACTTC. This encodes CTSSSQILSNEQYF. The rearrangement uses TRBV5-1 and TRBJ2-5; D remains unclear. Germline V gene data show CDR1 as SGHRS and CDR2 as YFSETQ. CDR3 length equals 14 residues. The full variable domain, completed using reference TRBV5-1 and TRBJ2-5, is KAGVTQTPRYLIKTRGQQVTLSCSPISGHRSVSWYQQTPGQGLQFLFEYFSETQRNKGNFPGRFSGRQFSNSRSEMNVSTLELGDSALYLCTSSSQILSNEQYFGPGTRLLVL.

The J gene is TRBJ2-3, the V gene TRBV4-2; 7 bases agree with TRBD2. The V gene's germline CDR1 is LGHNA and CDR2 YNFKEQ. This CDR3 is built from 15 residues. J gave up 2 bases and V 3 bases, and 5 bases lay outside the gene matches. Here the CDR3 reads CASSQGTKNTDTQYF. Here the CDR3 DNA reads TGTGCCAGCAGCCAGGGGACTAAAAACACAGATACGCAGTATTTT.